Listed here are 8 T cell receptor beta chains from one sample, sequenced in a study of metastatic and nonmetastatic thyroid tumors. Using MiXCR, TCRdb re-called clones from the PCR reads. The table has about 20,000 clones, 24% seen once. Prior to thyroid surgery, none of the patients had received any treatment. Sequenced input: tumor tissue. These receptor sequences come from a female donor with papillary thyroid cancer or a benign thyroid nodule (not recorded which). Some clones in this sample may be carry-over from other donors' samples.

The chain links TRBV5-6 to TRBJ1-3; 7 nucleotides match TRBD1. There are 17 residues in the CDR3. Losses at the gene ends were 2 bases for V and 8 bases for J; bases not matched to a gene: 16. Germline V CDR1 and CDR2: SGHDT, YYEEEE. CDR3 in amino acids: CASSFVSGQRLRDTIYF. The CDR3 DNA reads TGTGCCAGCAGCTTTGTCTCGGGACAGAGGCTCCGAGACACCATATATTTT. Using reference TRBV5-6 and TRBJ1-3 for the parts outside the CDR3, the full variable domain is DAGVTQSPTHLIKTRGQQVTLRCSPKSGHDTVSWYQQALGQGPQFIFQYYEEEERQRGNFPDRFSGHQFPNYSSELNVNALLLGDSALYLCASSFVSGQRLRDTIYFGEGSWLTVV.

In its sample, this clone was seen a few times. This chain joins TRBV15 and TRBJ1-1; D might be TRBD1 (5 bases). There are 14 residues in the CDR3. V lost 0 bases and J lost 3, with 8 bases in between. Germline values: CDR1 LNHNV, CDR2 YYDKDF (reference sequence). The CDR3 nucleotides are TGTGCCACCAGCAGAGACAGGGTGGACACTGAAGCTTTCTTT. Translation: CATSRDRVDTEAFF.

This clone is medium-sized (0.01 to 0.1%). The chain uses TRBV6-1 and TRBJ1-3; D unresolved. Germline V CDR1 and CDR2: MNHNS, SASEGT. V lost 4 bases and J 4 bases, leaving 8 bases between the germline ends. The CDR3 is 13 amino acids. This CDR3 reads CASSVRGGNTIYF. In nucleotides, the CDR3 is TGTGCCAGCAGTGTCCGGGGAGGAAACACCATATATTTT.

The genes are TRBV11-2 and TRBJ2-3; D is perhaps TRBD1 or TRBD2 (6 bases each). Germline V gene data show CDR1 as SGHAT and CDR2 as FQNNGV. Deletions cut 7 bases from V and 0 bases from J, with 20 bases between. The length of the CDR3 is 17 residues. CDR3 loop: CASTPGDWRGSTDTQYF. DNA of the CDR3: TGTGCCAGCACCCCCGGGGACTGGAGGGGGAGCACAGATACGCAGTATTTT. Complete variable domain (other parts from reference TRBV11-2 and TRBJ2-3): EAGVAQSPRYKIIEKRQSVAFWCNPISGHATLYWYQQILGQGPKLLIQFQNNGVVDDSQLPKDRFSAERLKGVDSTLKIQPAKLEDSAVYLCASTPGDWRGSTDTQYFGPGTRLTVL.

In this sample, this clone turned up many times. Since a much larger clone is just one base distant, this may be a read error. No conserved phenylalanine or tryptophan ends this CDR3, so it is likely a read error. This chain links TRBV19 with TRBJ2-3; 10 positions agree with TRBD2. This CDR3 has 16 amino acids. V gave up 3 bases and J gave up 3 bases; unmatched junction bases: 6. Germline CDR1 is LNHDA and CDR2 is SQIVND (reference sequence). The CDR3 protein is CASSMWLAGDTDTQYS. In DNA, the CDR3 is TGTGCCAGTAGTATGTGGCTAGCGGGAGATACAGATACGCAGTATTCT.

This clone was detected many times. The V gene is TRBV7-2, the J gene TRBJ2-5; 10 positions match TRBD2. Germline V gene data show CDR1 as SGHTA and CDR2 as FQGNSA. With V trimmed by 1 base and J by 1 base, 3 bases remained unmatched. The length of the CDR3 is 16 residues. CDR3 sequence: CASSLGTSGTQETQYF. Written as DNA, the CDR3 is TGTGCCAGCAGCTTAGGGACTAGCGGAACCCAAGAGACCCAGTACTTC.

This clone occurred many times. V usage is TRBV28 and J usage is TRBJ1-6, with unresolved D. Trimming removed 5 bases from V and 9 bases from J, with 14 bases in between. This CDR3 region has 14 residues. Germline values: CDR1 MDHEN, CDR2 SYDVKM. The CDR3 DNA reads TGTGCCAGCAGTCCCTACGGCTTGGGTTCACCCCTCCACTTT. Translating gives CASSPYGLGSPLHF.

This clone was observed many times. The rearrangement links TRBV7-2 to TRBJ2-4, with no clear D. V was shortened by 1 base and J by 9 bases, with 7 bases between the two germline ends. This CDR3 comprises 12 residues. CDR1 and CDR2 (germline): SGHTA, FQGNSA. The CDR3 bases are TGTGCCAGCAGCTTAGAAATCGGCATTCAGTACTTC. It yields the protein CASSLEIGIQYF.